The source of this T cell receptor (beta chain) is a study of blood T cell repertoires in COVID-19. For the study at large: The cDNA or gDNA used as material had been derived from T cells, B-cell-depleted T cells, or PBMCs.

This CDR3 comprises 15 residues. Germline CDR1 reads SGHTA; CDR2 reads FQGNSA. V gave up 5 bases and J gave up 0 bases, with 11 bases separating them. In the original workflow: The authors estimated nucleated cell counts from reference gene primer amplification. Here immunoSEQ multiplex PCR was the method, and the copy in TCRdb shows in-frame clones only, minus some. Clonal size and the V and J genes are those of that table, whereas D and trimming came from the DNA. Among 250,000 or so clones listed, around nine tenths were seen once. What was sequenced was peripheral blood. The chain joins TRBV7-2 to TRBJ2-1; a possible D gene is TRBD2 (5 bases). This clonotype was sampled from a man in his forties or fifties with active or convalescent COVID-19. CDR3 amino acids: CASSQAAGSYNEQFF. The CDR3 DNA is TGTGCCAGCAGCCAGGCCGCGGGCTCCTACAATGAGCAGTTCTTC.